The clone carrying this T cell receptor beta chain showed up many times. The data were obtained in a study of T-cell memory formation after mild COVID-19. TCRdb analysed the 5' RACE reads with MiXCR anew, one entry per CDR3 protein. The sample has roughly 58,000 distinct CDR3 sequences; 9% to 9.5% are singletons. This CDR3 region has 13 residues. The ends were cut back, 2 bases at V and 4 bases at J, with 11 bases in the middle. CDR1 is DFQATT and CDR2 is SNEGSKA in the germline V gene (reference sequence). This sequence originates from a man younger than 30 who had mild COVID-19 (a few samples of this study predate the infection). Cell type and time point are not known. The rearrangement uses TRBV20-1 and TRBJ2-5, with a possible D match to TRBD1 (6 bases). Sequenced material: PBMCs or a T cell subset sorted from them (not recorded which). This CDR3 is CSARQGRGETQYF. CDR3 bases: TGCAGTGCTAGACAGGGGAGAGGAGAGACCCAGTACTTC.